The 16 T cell receptor beta chains below come from one sample, sequenced in a study of T cell responses to AZD1222 COVID-19 vaccine. Libraries were prepared by immunoSEQ multiplex PCR; TCRdb keeps only in-frame clonotypes and omits some of them. The data hold roughly 110,000 clones, with roughly 89% observed a single time. The sample was peripheral blood, taken on day 0 of AZD1222 vaccination. Receptors were obtained from an adult in good health.

The chain joins TRBV20-1 to TRBJ2-2, with 8 bases aligning to TRBD2. Germline CDR1 and CDR2: DFQATT and SNEGSKA (reference sequence). This CDR3 comprises 16 residues. Trimming removed 3 bases from V and 5 bases from J; junction bases left unmatched: 11. The CDR3 nucleotides read TGCAGTGCTAGTAGCGGGACGGTGTTGGGGACCGGGGAGCTGTTTTTT. Amino acid sequence: CSASSGTVLGTGELFF.

V usage is TRBV19 and J usage is TRBJ2-1; no clear D. CDR1 is LNHDA, CDR2 SQIVND, per germline (reference sequence). V dropped 9 bases and J dropped 4 bases, with 13 bases sitting between them. The CDR3 contains 13 residues. The CDR3 reads CASEGRVYNEQFF. The CDR3 DNA follows: TGTGCCAGCGAAGGACGGGTTTACAATGAGCAGTTCTTC.

The rearrangement links TRBV7-2 to TRBJ2-7; D remains unclear. With 1 base removed from V and 6 bases from J, the gap between germline ends came to 4 bases. Germline V gene sequence: CDR1 SGHTA, CDR2 FQGNSA. The CDR3 length is 11 residues. For the CDR3, the DNA is TGTGCCAGCAGCTTAGTCGGCGAGCAGTACTTC. Protein product: CASSLVGEQYF.

V gene TRBV6-5 combines with J gene TRBJ1-6; 7 nucleotides line up with TRBD1. CDR1 MNHEY and CDR2 SVGAGI come from the germline V gene. Trimming removed 3 bases from V and 9 bases from J; junction bases left unmatched: 5. This CDR3 comprises 14 residues. The CDR3 DNA reads TGTGCCAGCAGTTATGAGGGGGCGCCTTCACCCCTCCACTTT. Amino acid sequence: CASSYEGAPSPLHF.

The V gene is TRBV20-1, the J gene TRBJ2-3, with D uncertain. The CDR3 is 10 residues long. Germline loops: CDR1 DFQATT, CDR2 SNEGSKA (reference sequence). DNA of the CDR3: TGCAGCGCCCTCACAGATACGCAGTATTTT. Translation: CSALTDTQYF.

The V call is TRBV3-1 (or the pseudogene TRBV3-2), the J call TRBJ2-4; 8 bases fit TRBD1. Germline lookup yields CDR1 LGHDT and CDR2 YNNKEL (reference sequence). V shed 4 bases, J shed 8 bases, and the junction held 7 bases outside the gene matches. This CDR3 region has 14 residues. DNA of the CDR3: TGTGCCAGCAGCCTTCGGACAGGGTTGGACATTCAGTACTTC. It translates to CASSLRTGLDIQYF.

The chain is built from TRBV7-2 and TRBJ1-3; 9 nucleotides agree with TRBD1. Germline CDR1 and CDR2: SGHTA and FQGNSA. Trimming took 3 bases from V and 4 from J; bases not matched to a gene: 4. This CDR3 is built from 15 residues. CDR3 DNA sequence: TGTGCCAGCAGCTTGTGGACAGGGGAAGGAAACACCATATATTTT. Translation: CASSLWTGEGNTIYF.

This clone appeared once. The chain has TRBV29-1 and TRBJ1-6, with 11 positions matching TRBD1. CDR3 length: 13 residues. The J segment lost 8 bases and the V segment lost 7 bases, leaving 4 bases of the junction unmatched. The germline V gene encodes CDR1 SQVTM and CDR2 ANQGSEA. The CDR3: CSARTGGDSPLHF. CDR3 nucleotides: TGCAGCGCTCGGACAGGGGGCGATTCACCCCTCCACTTT.

J is TRBJ2-2 and V is TRBV5-4; D is unclear. CDR3 length: 14 residues. V was shortened by 9 bases and J by 8 bases, with 20 bases between the two germline ends. Germline CDR1 is SGHNT and CDR2 is YYREEE (reference sequence). CDR3 DNA sequence: TGTGCCACTTCTTCCCTCGAAAGACGAGGGGAGCTGTTTTTT. This sequence encodes CATSSLERRGELFF.

This chain joins TRBV13 and TRBJ1-6; D unclear. V shed 3 bases and J shed 8 bases, with 11 bases lying between them. The CDR3 has 14 residues. Germline CDR1 reads PRHDT; CDR2 reads FYEKMQ (reference sequence). The CDR3 DNA is TGTGCCAGCAGCTTTGGGATTAGGGATTCACCCCTCCACTTT. Protein sequence: CASSFGIRDSPLHF.

This chain uses TRBV5-6 with TRBJ2-7; 8 bases match TRBD1. CDR1 SGHDT and CDR2 YYEEEE come from the germline V gene. The CDR3 contains 14 residues. Trimming at V came to 0 bases and at J to 3 bases, leaving 2 bases not matched to a gene. CDR3 amino acids: CASSLVDRDYEQYF. As DNA, the CDR3 is TGTGCCAGCAGCTTGGTGGACAGGGACTACGAGCAGTACTTC.

This chain links TRBV29-1 with TRBJ1-2, with D unresolved. Between the trimmed V and J ends, which lost 4 bases and 2 bases, there was a span of 14 bases. Germline CDR1 reads SQVTM; CDR2 reads ANQGSEA. This CDR3 spans 14 amino acids. CDR3 protein: CSVVVVATNYGYTF. DNA for the CDR3: TGCAGCGTTGTTGTCGTCGCTACGAACTATGGCTACACCTTC.

The genes are TRBV6-6 and TRBJ1-1; unclear D gene. The ends were cut back, 6 bases at V and 0 bases at J, with 14 bases in the middle. Looked up from germline, CDR1 is MNHNY and CDR2 is SVGAGI (reference sequence). This CDR3 spans 15 amino acids. The chain's CDR3 is CASRAPGLLNTEAFF. The CDR3 nucleotides are TGTGCCAGCAGGGCTCCTGGTCTATTGAACACTGAAGCTTTCTTT.

Comment on this clone: One end of the junction varies from germline; a read error may be responsible. V gene TRBV24-1 combines with J gene TRBJ1-1; weak D call: TRBD1 (5 bases). This CDR3 comprises 17 residues. Germline V lookup: CDR1 KGHDR, CDR2 SFDVKD. The CDR3, as DNA: TGTGCCACCAGTGATCCCCCAGGGACCCCGTTGAATACTGAAGCTTTCTTT. The encoded protein is CATSDPPGTPLNTEAFF.

This clone was recorded once. The chain is built from TRBV27 and TRBJ1-4; a possible D gene is TRBD1 (5 bases). The V and J ends lost 8 bases and 8 bases respectively, with 18 bases between them. This CDR3 contains 14 residues. Germline CDR1 MNHEY, CDR2 SMNVEV (reference sequence). The CDR3 is CASPRGAGYEKLFF. The CDR3 bases are TGTGCCAGCCCTCGTGGGGCGGGATACGAAAAACTGTTTTTT.

The chain has TRBV15 and TRBJ2-4; 8 positions agree with TRBD2. After removal of 1 base from V and 5 bases from J, the junction contained 7 bases not matched to a gene. The CDR3 has 16 residues. The V gene's germline CDR1 is LNHNV and CDR2 YYDKDF (reference sequence). The CDR3 sequence is CATSRVSPGLENIQYF. As DNA, the CDR3 is TGTGCCACCAGCAGAGTTTCTCCGGGACTAGAAAACATTCAGTACTTC.